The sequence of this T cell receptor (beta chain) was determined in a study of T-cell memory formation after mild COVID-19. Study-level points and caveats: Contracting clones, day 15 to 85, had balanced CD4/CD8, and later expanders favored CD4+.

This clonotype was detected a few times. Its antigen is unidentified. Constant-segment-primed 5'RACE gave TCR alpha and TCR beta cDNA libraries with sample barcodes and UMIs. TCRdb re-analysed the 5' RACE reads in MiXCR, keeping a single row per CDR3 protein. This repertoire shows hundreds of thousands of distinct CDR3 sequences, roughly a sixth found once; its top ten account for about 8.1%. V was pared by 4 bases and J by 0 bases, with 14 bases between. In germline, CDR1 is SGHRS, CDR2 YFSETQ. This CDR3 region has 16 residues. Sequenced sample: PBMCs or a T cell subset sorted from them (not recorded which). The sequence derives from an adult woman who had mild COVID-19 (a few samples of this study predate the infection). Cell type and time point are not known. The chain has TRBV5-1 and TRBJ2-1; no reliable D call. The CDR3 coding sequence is TGCGCCAGCAGCACCCGGGTTACAACCTCCTACAATGAGCAGTTCTTC. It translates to CASSTRVTTSYNEQFF.